This TCR beta chain was profiled in a study of cytomegalovirus exposure and HLA in healthy donors (TCRdb year 2017). The study in broad terms: An earlier analysis of 550 to 700 of the donors reported 250 to 300 Gb of sequence data and some 100 million unique TCR beta sequences from 150 million to 200 million T cells. Roughly 290 gigabases of sequencing data and around 80 million unique TCR sequences made up an early release that covered approximately 650 HLA-typed donors. The genetic ancestry cluster associated with self-reported Caucasian donors included roughly 84% of the 300 to 450 genotyped donors. The aim of the study was to test whether cataloging public T cell receptors could identify signatures of past pathogen exposure. The study profiled the T cell repertoires of 550 to 700 subjects by immunosequencing and related them to cytomegalovirus serostatus. Besides the first cohort of more than 650 subjects, a separate validation cohort made up of over a hundred different subjects was used. The study combined high-throughput TCR immunosequencing, statistical association of individual TCRs with disease status, and machine learning to predict cytomegalovirus infection status. To study patterns of TCR occurrence, a later analysis re-analyzed previously published TCR beta repertoires from 600 to 750 donors and added high-resolution HLA genotyping. Rather than drawing on any new phenotypic data, the later analysis identified candidate immune exposures from TCR beta sequences and the way those sequences occurred across donors. To decide whether each TCR beta V gene segment behaved as functional or pseudogenic, an earlier analysis of several hundred of the donors relied on high-throughput TCR beta sequencing. Alongside the repertoire data, information on donor age, sex, ethnicity and CMV serostatus was compiled. A later genetic analysis took genome-wide SNP genotypes for about three fifths of the roughly 670 donors and used that subset as a discovery cohort. All discovery cohort repertoires had been generated on a single sequencing platform. HLA typing covered class I and class II loci at four-digit resolution. Typing coverage differed by locus: A, B, C, DRB1 and DQB1 were typed in roughly 629-630 donors, DQA1 in 522, DPA1 in 600 to 610, and DPB1 in around 440. A few DR-DQ haplotypes were treated as single units for association and clustering because of strong linkage in the cohort. Among around 400 genotyped donors of the cohort, an average of about 240,000 unique TCR beta nucleotide sequences were sequenced per donor, 15% to 20% of them non-productive. The investigation overall reported the following: The cohort was sequenced for TCR beta chains only, and without alpha or paired-chain data the features that could be detected were limited. Several of the top co-occurrence clusters appeared to be linked to parvovirus B19, influenza, CMV and Epstein-Barr virus, according to a later analysis. The earlier analysis of some 540 of the donors excluded 15 to 20 rarely observed V segments, including chromosome 9 orphons, because counts were too low. At a false discovery rate of 0.05, a later analysis linked under 20,000 TCR beta sequences to specific HLA alleles. For the cohort, immune exposure information was limited to CMV serostatus. In a later genetic analysis, a missense DCLRE1C variant was associated with V-gene and J-gene trimming of TCR beta chains, and the association was replicated in an independent cohort. Presence/absence analyses assumed roughly uniform sequencing depth across donors, an assumption that may not hold. A group of highly shared sequence variants was considered likely to be a technical artifact of the sequencing pipeline. Three of the identified cytomegalovirus-associated TCR beta chains were confirmed in vitro to be specific for cytomegalovirus antigens. Linkage disequilibrium might explain the correlated functional status among segregating V segments, but an unknown experimental factor could not be excluded. According to the authors, the approach could potentially be generalized to other disease states and immunological phenotypes. According to a later analysis, most CMV-associated TCR beta chains appeared to be HLA-restricted, and the HLA associations seemed to be driven largely by CMV exposure. Cytomegalovirus status was reported to be diagnosed by the classifier with high specificity and sensitivity in both the original and validation cohorts. While some public TCRs were present in many individuals, most TCR sequences turned up only very rarely across donors. The study listed 150 to 200 TCR beta chains as associated with cytomegalovirus. According to a later genetic analysis, donors in an Asian-associated ancestry cluster had fewer N-insertions in productive TCRs than the approximately 690-donor mean. A further reported finding was that TCR beta sequences accurately predicted the HLA-A and HLA-B alleles for most subjects in the first cohort. Some IMGT-functional V segments, including TRBV6-2 and TRBV6-3, could not be told apart with the 87-base-pair reads, so those segments were excluded. HLA typing was unavailable for some donors at each locus, so association tests used only the typed subset. Broadly in line with IMGT annotations, most TCR beta V segments showed up in productive rearrangements about 87% or about 30% of the time in an earlier analysis of around 600 of the donors. Assigning TCR associations to individual alleles was difficult when HLA alleles, especially DR and DQ, strongly co-occurred. In a later analysis, TCR association rates were found to vary across HLA loci, with the most associated TCRs seen for DRB1 alleles and the fewest for HLA-C alleles. Compared with equally common non-associated chains, HLA-associated TCR beta chains in a later analysis were more clonally expanded and had lower generation probabilities.

The germline V gene gives CDR1 as LGHNA and CDR2 as YSLEER. V and J are truncated by 0 bases and 2 bases respectively, leaving an intervening sequence of 11 bases. The CDR3 starts with the cysteine, ends with the phenylalanine, and has 16 residues. Left in the record is the CDR3 DNA by itself, 48 bases read in frame from the first base. This clone is a singleton in its sample. The antigen it binds to is not known. Base qualities are not at hand, and no much larger clone is one base apart. The cohort was made up of roughly 670 healthy bone marrow donors. At the time of sampling, all cohort members were nominally healthy, though unrecorded immune exposures were likely present. The donor was CMV seronegative and was included in the group of around 320 seronegative cohort members. Each donor provided a peripheral blood sample, and peripheral blood mononuclear cells were used for TCR beta sequencing. The Qiagen DNeasy Blood Extraction Kit was used to extract genomic DNA from the blood cell samples.

The library was built by means of the immunoSEQ multiplex PCR assay. The multiplex PCR relied on a mix of 60 forward primers for TCR Vbeta segments and 13 reverse primers for TCR Jbeta segments. Amplification of the CDR3 region of rearranged TCR beta genes was performed with a multiplex PCR assay on genomic DNA. Amplified TCR beta libraries were sequenced as 87-base-pair reads on the Illumina HiSeq System. From the authors' description of their analysis: A later analysis tallied roughly 80 million unique TCR beta chains across the 666 repertoires, and around 12 million of those chains were shared by two or more donors. To remove PCR and sequencing errors, raw reads were error-corrected and collapsed into unique sequences using a nearest-neighbor algorithm that merged closely related sequences. V, D and J gene segments were assigned by aligning CDR3 sequences to IMGT reference sequences. For a sequence to be retained, a match of at least six nucleotides to both a V gene segment and a J gene segment was required. A rearrangement was called productive if the CDR3 had no stop codons and remained in frame with V and J, and every other rearrangement was called non-productive. CDR3 was defined according to IMGT convention as the region running from the second conserved V-encoded cysteine to the conserved J-encoded phenylalanine. Sequences without an unambiguous match to a single V gene segment were excluded from the earlier analysis of 587 of the donors. In an earlier analysis of approximately 590 of the donors, V segments were called functional above 56.7% productive rearrangements and were called segregating when the between-donor standard deviation exceeded 5%. A statistical classification framework was built to diagnose cytomegalovirus status from the catalog of TCR beta chain sequences. A later analysis assigned V and J genes by comparing TCR nucleotide sequences with IMGT/GENE-DB human TR gene sequences. In a later analysis, CDR3 sequences and most-parsimonious VDJ recombination scenarios were assigned using the TCRdist pipeline. In a later analysis, each TCR beta chain was defined by its CDR3 amino acid sequence together with its V-gene family, and reads without a unique V-gene family were excluded. A later analysis removed 592 highly shared, low-generation-probability nucleotide sequences to deal with suspected cross-contamination and a sequencing artifact. In a later analysis, a clonal expansion index was calculated for each public chain from normalized within-repertoire ranks of inferred template counts. Generation probabilities in a later analysis came from a VDJ recombination model fitted to out-of-frame rearrangements, and those results were checked against IGoR. Hypergeometric tests were used in a later analysis to score TCR-TCR, TCR-HLA and TCR-CMV co-occurrence, with a repertoire-size bias correction applied to the TCR pairs. To estimate false discovery rates, a later analysis permuted the HLA or CMV assignments 20 times. In a later analysis, co-occurring TCRs were grouped with DBSCAN, and TCRdist sequence similarity was added when clustering was performed within HLA-allele-positive subsets. Repertoires with fewer than 30,000 or more than 120,000 public chains, plus five repertoires with anomalous nucleotide sharing, were excluded from co-occurrence clustering. TCRdb stores this immuneACCESS table with in-frame sequences only. Part of the clones is absent; in the studies checked, under half of the shortfall reflects unresolved V genes, and no reason is known for the rest. For V, J and clone size, that table is used; D and trimming come from the DNA. This sample gives 120,000 or so clones in total; about 80% of them show up just once. Together, the top ten hold roughly 1.8% of the sample.

The chain links TRBV4-3 with TRBJ1-3; the D region possibly corresponds to TRBD1 (6 bases align). Sequencing input: PBMCs. This sequence originates from a man younger than 35 in good health and CMV-seronegative. The CDR3 protein sequence reads: CASSQDRGGTGNTIYF. The bases read TGCGCCAGCAGCCAAGATCGAGGGGGAACTGGAAACACCATATATTTT.